This T cell receptor beta chain was sequenced during a study of blood T cell repertoires in COVID-19. As for the study in general: T cells, B-cell-depleted T cells, or PBMCs provided the cDNA or gDNA that served as material.

Method: immunoSEQ multiplex PCR; TCRdb's copy keeps in-frame clones and lacks some. The sample comprises roughly 200,000 clones, around 84% of which are singletons, and over 9.5% rests with the top ten. Deletions cut 2 bases from V and 1 base from J, with 8 bases between. Germline CDR1 reads KGHSH; CDR2 reads LQKENI. The CDR3 runs 14 residues. The source is a woman of 80 years or more with COVID-19, enrolled during active disease. Sequencing used peripheral blood. This sequence joins TRBV18 and TRBJ1-1; possibly TRBD1 for D (6 bases). DNA of the CDR3: TGTGCCAGCTCACCAAGGGGGTGGAACACTGAAGCTTTCTTT. Translating it yields CASSPRGWNTEAFF.